The source of this T cell receptor beta chain is a study of blood T cell repertoires in COVID-19 (dated by TCRdb to 2018 to 2021). Regarding the study in general: Collaborator samples came from the United States, Italy and Spain and covered acute and convalescent phases of COVID-19. The material from the prospective study consisted of cDNA or gDNA derived from T cells, B-cell-depleted T cells, or PBMCs. The dataset comprised deeply sampled blood TCRbeta repertoires from subjects exposed to, actively infected with, or recovered from COVID-19. The repertoires were released in a freely available public database intended as a resource for research on the immune response to SARS-CoV-2. Samples came from the ongoing ImmuneRACE study (first 160 participants) plus 1,254 subjects from 6 global collaborators. Nearly every sample came with metadata listing a de-identified subject ID, COVID-19 status, age in years and sex. HLA class I and class II types, where available, came from metadata supplied by the sample provider rather than from assay-based typing.

For this clone: Its antigen remains undetermined. Base-call qualities are not available, and no considerably larger clone is one nucleotide away.

At one collaborating source in Seattle, patients were enrolled during active infection and were followed longitudinally through the course of disease. Whole blood was collected in K2EDTA tubes by collaborating institutions according to the institutions' own protocols. Collaborator samples were shipped for TCRbeta analysis as frozen whole blood, isolated PBMCs, or DNA extracted from either sample type. Based on the germline V gene (reference sequence), the CDR1 and CDR2 sequences are MNHEY and SMNVEV. From the cysteine through the phenylalanine, the CDR3 covers 15 amino acids. Left in the record is the CDR3 DNA by itself, 45 bases read in frame from the first base. After removal of 6 bases from V and 6 bases from J, the junction retains 5 bases not matched to a gene. TCRbeta CDR3 regions were amplified from genomic DNA by means of the immunoSEQ Assay, a bias-controlled multiplex PCR. Per the source publication's procedure: Within the assay, amplification of reference gene primers was used to estimate how many nucleated cells each sample contained. To quantify the absolute abundance of each unique TCRbeta CDR3 rearrangement, sequence reads were collapsed and filtered. For each sample, productive Simpson clonality was calculated by taking the square root of Simpson's diversity index across productive rearrangements. In TCRdb, the immuneACCESS table is reduced to in-frame sequences with V and J assigned. These tables do not hold every clone; where another copy was compared, an unresolved V gene accounts for under half, and the others remain unexplained. The V and J calls and the clone size are those of that table, but D and trimming were determined from the DNA. The sample includes 330,000 or so clones, with 87% observed a single time. In total, the top ten clones hold roughly 8.9% of the sample.

General study outcomes and caveats: The amount of clinical and demographic metadata varied by source and participant and was provided uncurated.

The chain couples TRBV27 to TRBJ1-6, and TRBD1 matches 10 of the central bases. Sequencing used peripheral blood. This receptor was taken from a man younger than 45 with COVID-19, enrolled during active disease. In nucleotides, the sequence is TGTGCCAGCAGCCTTTGGACAGGGGGTAATTCACCCCTCCACTTT. This gives the protein CASSLWTGGNSPLHF.